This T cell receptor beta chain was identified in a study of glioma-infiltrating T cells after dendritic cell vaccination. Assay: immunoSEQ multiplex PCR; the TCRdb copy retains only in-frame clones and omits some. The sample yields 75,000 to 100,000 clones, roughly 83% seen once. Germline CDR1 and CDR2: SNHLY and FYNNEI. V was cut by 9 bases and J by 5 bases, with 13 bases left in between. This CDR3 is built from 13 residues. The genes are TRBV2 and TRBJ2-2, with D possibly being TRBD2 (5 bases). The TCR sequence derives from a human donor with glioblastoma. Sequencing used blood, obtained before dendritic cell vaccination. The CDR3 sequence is CARSPRLTGELFF. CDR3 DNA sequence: TGTGCCAGGTCCCCGCGACTAACCGGGGAGCTGTTTTTT.